This TCR beta chain was observed in a study of cytomegalovirus exposure and HLA in healthy donors. The trim removed 3 bases at V and 4 bases at J, leaving 7 bases unmatched. This CDR3 has 14 residues. The germline V gene has CDR1 GTSNPN and CDR2 SVGIG (reference sequence). The PCR had 60 Vbeta and 13 Jbeta primers. Method: immunoSEQ multiplex PCR; TCRdb's copy keeps in-frame clones and lacks some. The data hold 85,000 to 100,000 clones, with roughly 82% observed a single time. The receptor's source is a human donor in good health. The rearrangement uses TRBV30 and TRBJ1-2; 8 bases align to TRBD1. Sequencing used PBMCs. The CDR3 DNA sequence: TGTGCCTGGAGGGGTACAGGGGGGAGCTATGGCTACACCTTC. Translation gives CAWRGTGGSYGYTF.